This T cell receptor (beta chain) was obtained from a study of blood T cells in healthy people across ages. Study-wide points: Both higher diversity and more naive CD4+ cells marked long-lived donors when set against aged donors. Diversity of TCR beta correlated strongly with naive T cell percentage. As age increased, TCR beta diversity per million T cells fell in a roughly linear fashion.

Then a second PCR, running about 6 to 12 cycles, was carried out with a sample-barcoded 5' primer and a J-beta primer mix. A template-switch adaptor with 12 random nucleotides tagged each cDNA molecule. TCRdb re-analysed the 5' RACE reads in MiXCR, keeping a single row per CDR3 protein. The sample shows over 1,500,000 distinct CDR3 sequences, 40% to 55% of them seen only once. This clonotype has only a few counts. Its target is not known. The germline CDR1 and CDR2 sequences are MNHEY and SVGAGI. This CDR3 contains 15 residues. Trimming removed 0 bases from V and 6 bases from J, with 12 bases in between.

This clonotype was obtained from a woman in her thirties or forties in good health. The sample consisted of blood. J is TRBJ2-1 and V is TRBV6-5; D might be TRBD1 (6 bases). CDR3 in DNA: TGTGCCAGCAGTTACTCTGGCGGACAGAGCAATGAGCAGTTCTTC. Its protein is CASSYSGGQSNEQFF.